Listed below are T cell receptor beta chains from one sample, sequenced in a study of blood T cell repertoires in COVID-19. Assay: immunoSEQ multiplex PCR; the TCRdb copy retains only in-frame clones and omits some. The repertoire has 150,000 to 200,000 clones, roughly 90% of them found once; the top ten carry less than 8%. Sequenced material: PBMCs or T cells enriched from blood (not recorded which). These receptors originate from a woman aged 45-65 years who had recovered from COVID-19. Each CDR3 is given with its conserved first and last residue.

v_call: TRBV7-8; cdr3_aa: CASSRALGQGHGYTF
v_call: TRBV3-1/TRBV3-2; cdr3_aa: CASSQESAQSGGAYTQYF
v_call: TRBV7-2; cdr3_aa: CASSWKGQGGFYEQYF
v_call: TRBV19; cdr3_aa: CASSWDRNTEAFF
v_call: TRBV11-3; cdr3_aa: CASSVGTNTDTQYF
v_call: TRBV5-1; cdr3_aa: CASSLVGGLEQYF
v_call: TRBV4-2; cdr3_aa: CASSQIGTSGGASTDTQYF
v_call: TRBV5-1; cdr3_aa: CASSLLGPGQGFGGYTF
v_call: TRBV7-2; cdr3_aa: CASSLASTGNYGYTF
v_call: TRBV9; cdr3_aa: CASSGDSQETQYF
v_call: TRBV6-5; cdr3_aa: CASSTGRGVRETQYF
v_call: TRBV5-1; cdr3_aa: CASSLTVGSGANVLTF
v_call: TRBV19; cdr3_aa: CAGSRGGNDEQYF
v_call: TRBV9; cdr3_aa: CASSVRDRGDYGYTF
v_call: TRBV19; cdr3_aa: CASSMVRVGELFF
v_call: TRBV6-2/TRBV6-3; cdr3_aa: CASSPPSYEQYF
v_call: TRBV15; cdr3_aa: CATSSRAGNEQFF
v_call: TRBV5-4; cdr3_aa: CASSTPSGGANIEQFF
v_call: TRBV20-1; cdr3_aa: CSASLPPAGVYNEQFF
v_call: TRBV18; cdr3_aa: CASSPTGGTEAFF
v_call: TRBV6-1; cdr3_aa: CASSDTLEYTF
v_call: TRBV6-2/TRBV6-3; cdr3_aa: CASSYSALVSRRDHTDTQYF
v_call: TRBV5-1; cdr3_aa: CASSTGGRNQPQHF
v_call: TRBV6-1; cdr3_aa: CASSERRTGLSYNSPLHF
v_call: TRBV7-2; cdr3_aa: CASSLQGQVGGYTF
v_call: TRBV6-5; cdr3_aa: CASSQTRTNEQFF
v_call: TRBV12-5; cdr3_aa: CASAPAGTGNTEAFF
v_call: TRBV2; cdr3_aa: CASTRQGSVNTEAFF
v_call: TRBV27; cdr3_aa: CASRIRGAVRDTQYF
v_call: TRBV29-1; cdr3_aa: CSVEGSLNTEAFF
v_call: TRBV11-3; cdr3_aa: CASSPSSLTGSYGYTF
v_call: TRBV2; cdr3_aa: CASKGVSTQETQYF
v_call: TRBV7-3; cdr3_aa: CASRQGGSTNEKLFF
v_call: TRBV23-1; cdr3_aa: CASSPQGDRIDEQYF
v_call: TRBV7-2; cdr3_aa: CASSLGGRNTEAFF
v_call: TRBV9; cdr3_aa: CASSAPASGGVGHGYTF
v_call: TRBV24-1; cdr3_aa: CATKDRETNTGELFF
v_call: TRBV11-3; cdr3_aa: CASSLDSGAGSPLHF
v_call: TRBV6-2/TRBV6-3; cdr3_aa: CASSSPQQGIFYEQYF